Following are 10 T cell receptor beta chains from one sample sequenced in a study of Graves' ophthalmopathy and Graves' hyperthyroidism. Amplification of TCR beta CDR3 regions used RNA transcripts. The first-round RT-PCR employed HTBI primers together with the Qiagen OneStep RT-PCR kit. A multiplex PCR was then performed as the second round. TCRdb re-called the multiplex PCR reads through MiXCR, storing one row per CDR3 protein. Of hundreds of thousands of distinct CDR3 sequences listed, under 15% are singletons. Sample: blood. The receptor source for this set is a woman aged 30 to 39 with Graves' ophthalmopathy.

This clonotype was detected many times. The chain uses TRBV4-1 and TRBJ2-2; D unresolved. Trimming pared 3 bases from V and 7 bases from J, leaving 9 bases between. This CDR3 comprises 13 residues. CDR1 MGHRA and CDR2 YSYEKL come from the germline V gene. The CDR3 loop is CASSHPQGGELFF. Here the CDR3 DNA reads TGCGCCAGCAGCCACCCTCAAGGCGGGGAGCTGTTTTTT.

The CDR3: CASSPGSNEGSPLHF. The CDR3 DNA reads TGTGCCAGCTCACCGGGAAGTAACGAGGGATCACCCCTCCACTTT. This sequence joins TRBV18 and TRBJ1-6; the D is unclear. The CDR3 is 15 amino acids. Germline assignment: CDR1 KGHSH and CDR2 LQKENI. V gave up 3 bases and J gave up 10 bases, with 16 bases separating them.

A word on this clonotype: Sequence at one end of the junction differs from germline and may be a read error. The chain has TRBV5-1 and TRBJ1-1, with 7 bases that match TRBD1. Germline CDR1 and CDR2: SGHRS and YFSETQ. This CDR3 is 13 amino acids long. CDR3: CASRGQMNTEVFF. CDR3 nucleotides: TGCGCCAGCAGGGGACAGATGAACACTGAAGTTTTCTTT.

The chain uses TRBV9 and TRBJ2-7; D possibly uses TRBD1 or TRBD2 (5 bases each). V lost 5 bases, J lost 3 bases, and 21 bases lay in between. Germline loops: CDR1 SGDLS, CDR2 YYNGEE. The CDR3 is 16 residues long. In DNA form, the CDR3 reads TGTGCCAGCAGTCCCGAGGGGTCCCCGAATTTCTACGAGCAGTACGTC. This gives the protein CASSPEGSPNFYEQYV.

This clonotype was observed at least ten times. The V and J genes are TRBV6-5 and TRBJ1-1; 10 nucleotides agree with TRBD1. The J segment lost 6 bases and the V segment lost 2 bases, leaving 9 bases of the junction unmatched. CDR1 is MNHEY and CDR2 is SVGAGI in the germline V gene. CDR3 length: 16 amino acids. CDR3 nucleotide sequence: TGTGCCAGCAGTTACGTGACGACAGGGGGCCGGGCTGAAGCTTTCTTT. This sequence encodes CASSYVTTGGRAEAFF.

This chain links TRBV27 with TRBJ2-7; TRBD1 aligns across 9 bases. This CDR3 region has 14 residues. Germline values: CDR1 MNHEY, CDR2 SMNVEV (reference sequence). The V gene end was trimmed by 4 bases and the J gene end by 5 bases; junction bases not matched to a gene: 6. CDR3 residues: CASSSPDRGDEQYF. The CDR3 region has the DNA TGTGCCAGCAGTTCACCCGACAGGGGGGACGAGCAGTACTTC.

The table lists this clonotype with many counts. V gene TRBV30 combines with J gene TRBJ1-6; 8 bases match TRBD1. Germline V gene data show CDR1 as GTSNPN and CDR2 as SVGIG (reference sequence). The CDR3 consists of 13 residues. In nucleotides, the CDR3 is TGTGCGAGAGGACAGGGTTGGAATTCACCCCTCCACTTT. Translation: CARGQGWNSPLHF.

This clonotype was found a few times. J is TRBJ2-7 and V is TRBV11-1; 8 bases agree with TRBD2. CDR1 and CDR2 from the germline V gene are SGHAT and FQDESV (reference sequence). V was clipped by 3 bases and J by 0 bases; unmatched bases: 7. The CDR3 has 16 residues. The CDR3 loop reads CASSFLLAGLSYEQYF. As DNA, the CDR3 is TGTGCCAGCAGCTTCCTCCTAGCGGGCCTCTCCTACGAGCAGTACTTC.

This clonotype appeared many times. The J gene is TRBJ1-5, the V gene TRBV6-5; the D gene is possibly TRBD1 (6 bases). Germline CDR1 MNHEY, CDR2 SVGAGI. The V end was cut by 0 bases, the J end by 5 bases, with 11 bases between. This CDR3 has 15 residues. CDR3 sequence: CASSYSFGGHQPQHF. For the CDR3, the DNA is TGTGCCAGCAGTTACTCATTCGGGGGGCATCAGCCCCAGCATTTT.

The chain recombines TRBV30 with TRBJ1-6; 9 bases fit TRBD1. This CDR3 has 14 amino acids. V was pared by 4 bases and J by 10 bases, with 8 bases of the junction left unmatched. Germline V gives CDR1 GTSNPN, CDR2 SVGIG (reference sequence). CDR3 DNA sequence: TGTGCCTGGACCGGAGGGACAGGGAACTCACCCCTCCACTTT. Its protein is CAWTGGTGNSPLHF.